This T cell receptor (beta chain) was captured by sequencing in a study of PD-L1 blockade in urothelial cancer. Study-wide results and caveats: Expansion of tumor-associated blood clones at 3 weeks was greater in durable-benefit patients.

TCRdb keeps only in-frame clones here, not all; method: immunoSEQ multiplex PCR. The sample has 85,000 to 90,000 clones, approximately 88% seen once. This clone was found a few times. Its antigen is as yet unknown. As to time point: pretreatment peripheral blood. The CDR3 runs 18 residues. Per germline, CDR1 SSHAT and CDR2 FNYEAQ (reference sequence). V shed 5 bases, J shed 3 bases, and the junction held 13 bases outside the gene matches. This material consisted of PBMCs, taken around atezolizumab (anti-PD-L1) treatment. The rearrangement uses TRBV7-7 and TRBJ1-1; TRBD1 matches at 12 bases. The receptor's source is a woman of 80 years or more with urothelial cancer. CDR3 protein: CASSRISGQGAPDTEAFF. The CDR3 DNA reads as TGTGCCAGCAGCCGGATTTCGGGACAGGGGGCGCCGGACACTGAAGCTTTCTTT.